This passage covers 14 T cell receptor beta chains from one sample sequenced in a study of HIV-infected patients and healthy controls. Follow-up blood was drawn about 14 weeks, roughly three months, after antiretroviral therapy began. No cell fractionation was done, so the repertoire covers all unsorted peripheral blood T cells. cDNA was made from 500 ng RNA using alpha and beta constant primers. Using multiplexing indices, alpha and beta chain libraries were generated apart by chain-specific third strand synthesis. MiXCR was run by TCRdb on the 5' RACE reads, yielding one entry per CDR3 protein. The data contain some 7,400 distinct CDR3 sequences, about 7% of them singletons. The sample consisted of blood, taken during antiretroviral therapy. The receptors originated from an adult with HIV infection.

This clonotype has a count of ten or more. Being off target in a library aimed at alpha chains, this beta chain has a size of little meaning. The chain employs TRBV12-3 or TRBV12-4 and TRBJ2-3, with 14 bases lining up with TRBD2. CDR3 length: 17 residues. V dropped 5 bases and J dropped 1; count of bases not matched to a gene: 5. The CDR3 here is CASSAPGLAGGTDTQYF. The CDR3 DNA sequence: TGTGCCAGCAGTGCTCCGGGACTAGCGGGGGGCACAGATACGCAGTATTTT.

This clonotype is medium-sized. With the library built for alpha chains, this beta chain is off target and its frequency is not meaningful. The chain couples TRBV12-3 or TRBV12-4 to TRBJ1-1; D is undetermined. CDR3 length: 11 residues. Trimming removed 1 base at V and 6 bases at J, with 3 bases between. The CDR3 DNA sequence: TGTGCCAGCAGTTTAGTATCTGAAGCTTTCTTT. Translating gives CASSLVSEAFF.

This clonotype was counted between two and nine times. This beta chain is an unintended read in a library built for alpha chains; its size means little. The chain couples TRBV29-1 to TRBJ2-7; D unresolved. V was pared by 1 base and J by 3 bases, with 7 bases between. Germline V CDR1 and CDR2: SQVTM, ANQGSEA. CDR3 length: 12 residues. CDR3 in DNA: TGCAGCGTTGAAGGGTCCCTCTACGAGCAGTACTTC. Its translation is CSVEGSLYEQYF.

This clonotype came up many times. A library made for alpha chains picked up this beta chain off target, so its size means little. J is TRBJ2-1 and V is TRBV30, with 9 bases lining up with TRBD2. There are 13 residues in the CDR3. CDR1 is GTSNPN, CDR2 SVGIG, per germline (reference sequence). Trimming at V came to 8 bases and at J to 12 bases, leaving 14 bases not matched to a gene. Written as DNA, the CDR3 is TGTGCCGGACTTGCGGGAGGGCCCAGTTGGCAGTTCTTC. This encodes CAGLAGGPSWQFF.

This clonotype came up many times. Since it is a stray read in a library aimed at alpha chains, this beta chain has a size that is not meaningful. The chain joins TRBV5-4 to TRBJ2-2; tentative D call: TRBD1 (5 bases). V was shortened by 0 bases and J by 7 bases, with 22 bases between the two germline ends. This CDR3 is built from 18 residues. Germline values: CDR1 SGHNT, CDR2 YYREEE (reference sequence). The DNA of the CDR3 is TGTGCCAGCAGCTTGGGCCCAAGTAGGGGAAGTATCAACGGGGAGCTGTTTTTT. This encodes CASSLGPSRGSINGELFF.

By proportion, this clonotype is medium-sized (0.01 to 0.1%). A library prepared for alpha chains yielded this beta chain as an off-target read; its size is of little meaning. The CDR3 DNA sequence: TGTGCCAGCAGCCCCGGTTTATCTAATGAAAAACTGTTTTTT. Protein product: CASSPGLSNEKLFF. The chain carries TRBV7-9 and TRBJ1-4; D unresolved. With 5 bases removed from V and 3 bases from J, the gap between germline ends came to 10 bases. Germline CDR1 is SEHNR and CDR2 is FQNEAQ (reference sequence). The CDR3 loop spans 14 amino acids. Full variable domain (outside the CDR3, taken from reference TRBV7-9 and TRBJ1-4): DTGVSQNPRHKITKRGQNVTFRCDPISEHNRLYWYRQTLGQGPEFLTYFQNEAQLEKSRLLSDRFSAERPKGSFSTLEIQRTEQGDSAMYLCASSPGLSNEKLFFGSGTQLSVL.

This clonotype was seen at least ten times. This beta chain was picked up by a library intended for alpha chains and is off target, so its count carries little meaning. In DNA, the CDR3 is TGTGCCAGCAGCTTAAGGACTAGCGGGGCCGGGGAGCTGTTTTTT. This encodes CASSLRTSGAGELFF. The chain couples TRBV7-3 to TRBJ2-2, with 12 bases fitting TRBD2. Per the germline V gene, CDR1 is SGHTA and CDR2 is FQGTGA. This CDR3 has 15 amino acids. The junction had 0 bases not matched to a gene; V was cut back by 1 base and J by 6 bases.

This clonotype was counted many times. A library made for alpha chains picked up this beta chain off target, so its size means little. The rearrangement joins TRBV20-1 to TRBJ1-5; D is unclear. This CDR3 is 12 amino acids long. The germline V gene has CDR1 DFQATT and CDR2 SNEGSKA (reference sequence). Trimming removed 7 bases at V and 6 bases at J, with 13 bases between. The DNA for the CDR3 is TGCAGTGGATTTGAAGGCGGTCAGCCCCAGCATTTT. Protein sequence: CSGFEGGQPQHF.

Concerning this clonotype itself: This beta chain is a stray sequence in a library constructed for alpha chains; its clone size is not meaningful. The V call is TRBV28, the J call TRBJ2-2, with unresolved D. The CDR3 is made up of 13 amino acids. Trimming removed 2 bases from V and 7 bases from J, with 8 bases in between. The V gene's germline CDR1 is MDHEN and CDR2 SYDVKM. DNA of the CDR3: TGTGCCAGCAGTTTAGCCCCTCTCGGGGAGCTGTTTTTT. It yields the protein CASSLAPLGELFF.

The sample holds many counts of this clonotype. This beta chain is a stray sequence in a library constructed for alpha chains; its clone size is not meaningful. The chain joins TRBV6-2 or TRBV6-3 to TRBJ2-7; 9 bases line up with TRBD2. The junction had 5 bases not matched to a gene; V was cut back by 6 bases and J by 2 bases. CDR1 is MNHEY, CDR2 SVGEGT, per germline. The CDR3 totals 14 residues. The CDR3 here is CASSRTSGPYEQYF. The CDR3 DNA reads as TGTGCCAGCAGCCGAACTAGCGGGCCCTACGAGCAGTACTTC.

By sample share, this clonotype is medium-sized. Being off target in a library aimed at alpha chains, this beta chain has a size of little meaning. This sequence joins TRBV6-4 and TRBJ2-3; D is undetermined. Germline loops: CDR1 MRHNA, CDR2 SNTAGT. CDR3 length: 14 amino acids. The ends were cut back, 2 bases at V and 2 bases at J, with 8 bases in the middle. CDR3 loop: CASSDEHPTDTQYF. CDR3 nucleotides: TGTGCCAGCAGTGACGAACACCCCACAGATACGCAGTATTTT.

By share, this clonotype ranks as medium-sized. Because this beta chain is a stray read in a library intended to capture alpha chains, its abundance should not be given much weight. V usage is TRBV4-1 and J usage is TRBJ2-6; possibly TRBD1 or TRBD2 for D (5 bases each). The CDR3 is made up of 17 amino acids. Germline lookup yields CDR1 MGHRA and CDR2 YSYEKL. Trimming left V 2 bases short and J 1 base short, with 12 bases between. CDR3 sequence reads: CASSQQRDLSGANVLTF. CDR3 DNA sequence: TGCGCCAGCAGCCAACAAAGGGACCTTTCTGGGGCCAACGTCCTGACTTTC.

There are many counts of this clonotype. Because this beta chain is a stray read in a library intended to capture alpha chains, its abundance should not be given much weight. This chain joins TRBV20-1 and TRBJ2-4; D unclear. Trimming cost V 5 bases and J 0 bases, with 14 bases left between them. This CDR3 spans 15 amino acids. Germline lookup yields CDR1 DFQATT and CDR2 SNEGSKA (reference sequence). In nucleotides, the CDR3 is TGCAGTGCTGCCCCCGGCTCTCTAGCCAAAAACATTCAGTACTTC. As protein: CSAAPGSLAKNIQYF.

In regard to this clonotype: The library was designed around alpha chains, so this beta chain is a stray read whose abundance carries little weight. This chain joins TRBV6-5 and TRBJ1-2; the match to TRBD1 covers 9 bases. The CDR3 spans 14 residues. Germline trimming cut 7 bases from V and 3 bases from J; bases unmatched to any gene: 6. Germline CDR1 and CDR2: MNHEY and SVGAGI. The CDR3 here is CASTRTGADYGYTF. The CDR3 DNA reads TGTGCCAGCACCAGGACAGGGGCGGACTATGGCTACACCTTC.